Below, 3 T cell receptor beta chains from the same sample are listed, as sequenced in a study of Ad26.COV2.S vaccination and SARS-CoV-2 variants. The treatment denotes: some 20 received Ad26.COV2.S at low or high dose, single or two shots; 5 received placebo; per-sample allocation not given. Repertoires come from day 63 after the first vaccine or placebo injection. TCRdb's copy holds only in-frame clones and misses some; the assay was immunoSEQ multiplex PCR. The sample records about 680,000 clones, more than 80% being singletons. This sample comprised peripheral blood, obtained in a trial of Ad26.COV2.S vaccine versus placebo. Every receptor here comes from a person between 18 and 65 years old who received the Ad26.COV2.S COVID-19 vaccine or a placebo.

V usage is TRBV5-4 and J usage is TRBJ2-2; no reliable D call. Looked up from germline, CDR1 is SGHNT and CDR2 is YYREEE (reference sequence). The V and J ends lost 4 bases and 4 bases respectively, with 11 bases between them. The CDR3 is made up of 14 amino acids. The CDR3 nucleotides are TGTGCCAGCAGCGGCGCAATAACCACCGGGGAGCTGTTTTTT. The encoded protein is CASSGAITTGELFF.

This clone occurred once. The chain joins TRBV6-5 to TRBJ1-6; D not resolved. Germline CDR1 and CDR2: MNHEY and SVGAGI. V shed 5 bases and J shed 7 bases, with 15 bases lying between them. This CDR3 has 15 residues. CDR3 DNA: TGTGCCAGCAGTCGCGCGGTGGGCCGAAATTCACCCCTCCACTTT. It encodes CASSRAVGRNSPLHF.

The chain has TRBV6-5 and TRBJ2-7, with 7 bases aligning to TRBD2. Germline V gene sequence: CDR1 MNHEY, CDR2 SVGAGI. J gave up 1 base and V 0 bases, and 6 bases lay outside the gene matches. The CDR3 is 16 residues long. The CDR3 DNA reads TGTGCCAGCAGTTACTCGCGCACTAGCGTTTCCTACGAGCAGTACTTC. Protein sequence: CASSYSRTSVSYEQYF.